Listed here are 27 T cell receptor beta chains from one sample, sequenced in a study of blood T cell repertoires in COVID-19. The table came from immunoSEQ multiplex PCR; TCRdb's copy has only in-frame clones and leaves some out. The sample consists of about 190,000 clones, about nine tenths of them appearing once. Sequenced input: peripheral blood. The receptors stem from a man aged 25-40 years with acute or convalescent COVID-19.

The chain has TRBV29-1 and TRBJ1-1, with 11 bases fitting TRBD1. Germline-derived CDR1 and CDR2 are SQVTM and ANQGSEA. The V segment lost 6 bases and the J segment 8 bases; nucleotides outside the gene matches: 14. CDR3 size: 15 residues. Written as DNA, the CDR3 is TGCAGCGTCAAACCAGGGACAGGGGGTATGGGGGAAGCTTTCTTT. The encoded protein is CSVKPGTGGMGEAFF.

V and J are TRBV6-1 and TRBJ1-6, with D possibly matching TRBD1 (6 bases). This CDR3 region has 16 residues. Trimming removed 6 bases at V and 0 bases at J, with 12 bases between. The germline gives CDR1 MNHNS, CDR2 SASEGT. The CDR3 nucleotides read TGTGCCAGCAGGGAATTGGACAGCTCCTATAATTCACCCCTCCACTTT. It codes for CASRELDSSYNSPLHF.

The chain links TRBV28 to TRBJ2-7; 11 bases map to TRBD2. Germline V gives CDR1 MDHEN, CDR2 SYDVKM. Germline trimming cut 5 bases from V and 1 base from J; bases unmatched to any gene: 4. The CDR3 extends over 15 amino acids. CDR3 amino acids: CASSTGTSGSYEQYF. In DNA, the CDR3 is TGTGCCAGCAGTACGGGGACTAGCGGATCCTACGAGCAGTACTTC.

The chain is built from TRBV6-5 and TRBJ1-1; unclear D gene. The CDR3 has 13 residues. V lost 4 bases to trimming and J lost 3 bases, with 9 bases between them. Germline V lookup: CDR1 MNHEY, CDR2 SVGAGI. CDR3 protein: CASSSRPDTEAFF. The DNA of the CDR3 is TGTGCCAGCAGTTCCCGTCCGGACACTGAAGCTTTCTTT.

The chain couples TRBV19 to TRBJ1-2; 8 bases map to TRBD1. V lost 4 bases, J lost 9 bases, and 10 bases stayed unmatched. The germline gives CDR1 LNHDA, CDR2 SQIVND (reference sequence). The CDR3 runs 14 residues. DNA for the CDR3: TGTGCCAGTAGTAGGGGACAGGACGGTGGGAGCTACACCTTC. Amino acid sequence: CASSRGQDGGSYTF.

The chain employs TRBV7-9 and TRBJ2-1, with a tentative D call TRBD2 (6 bases). This CDR3 is 14 amino acids long. Germline V lookup: CDR1 SEHNR, CDR2 FQNEAQ (reference sequence). V was shortened by 4 bases and J by 7 bases, with 14 bases between the two germline ends. The CDR3 DNA follows: TGTGCCAGCAGCTATGGGACTCGGGGTAATGAGCAGTTCTTC. It is translated as CASSYGTRGNEQFF.

The genes are TRBV6-5 and TRBJ2-7; 7 positions match TRBD1. The CDR3 contains 15 residues. Germline CDR1 and CDR2: MNHEY and SVGAGI. Trimming cost V 4 bases and J 0 bases; bases outside gene matches: 6. CDR3 sequence: CASSSPGTASYEQYF. The CDR3 bases are TGTGCCAGCAGTTCCCCCGGGACAGCCTCCTACGAGCAGTACTTC.

V gene TRBV2 combines with J gene TRBJ1-5; TRBD1 aligns across 7 bases. The CDR3 spans 16 residues. V dropped 3 bases and J dropped 0; count of bases not matched to a gene: 5. CDR1 is SNHLY, CDR2 FYNNEI, per germline. The CDR3 protein is CASSDYRGNSNQPQHF. The CDR3 DNA sequence: TGTGCCAGCAGTGATTACAGGGGTAATAGCAATCAGCCCCAGCATTTT.

The chain recombines TRBV6-5 with TRBJ1-2; TRBD1 might be the D (6 bases). Germline V CDR1 and CDR2: MNHEY, SVGAGI. CDR3 size: 12 residues. V gave up 10 bases and J gave up 8 bases, with 17 bases separating them. CDR3 sequence: CATTGPGRGYTF. For the CDR3, the DNA is TGTGCCACCACAGGGCCGGGACGGGGCTACACCTTC.

This clone appeared once. This chain connects TRBV5-1 to TRBJ1-2; D is unclear. The CDR3 extends over 14 amino acids. Deletions cut 2 bases from V and 7 bases from J, with 15 bases between. The germline CDR1 and CDR2 sequences are SGHRS and YFSETQ. DNA for the CDR3: TGCGCCAGCAGCTTTTATGGAGGGTCGGGTGGCTACACCTTC. It yields the protein CASSFYGGSGGYTF.

The chain is built from TRBV27 and TRBJ1-4; 9 bases agree with TRBD1. The V segment lost 3 bases and the J segment 10 bases; nucleotides outside the gene matches: 9. The germline V gene encodes CDR1 MNHEY and CDR2 SMNVEV (reference sequence). The CDR3 runs to 15 residues. The CDR3 sequence is CASSFRRTGDTKLFF. CDR3 coding DNA: TGTGCCAGCAGTTTCCGCAGGACAGGGGACACAAAACTGTTTTTT. The complete variable domain, with remaining parts taken from reference TRBV27 and TRBJ1-4, reads EAQVTQNPRYLITVTGKKLTVTCSQNMNHEYMSWYRQDPGLGLRQIYYSMNVEVTDKGDVPEGYKVSRKEKRNFPLILESPSPNQTSLYFCASSFRRTGDTKLFFGSGTQLSVL.

This chain joins TRBV7-9 and TRBJ1-3, with 7 bases fitting TRBD1. The CDR3 length is 18 residues. Germline CDR1 SEHNR, CDR2 FQNEAQ (reference sequence). V shed 5 bases and J 0 bases; nucleotides not matched to a gene: 13. The CDR3: CASSGNDRAPNSGNTIYF. CDR3 DNA sequence: TGTGCCAGCAGCGGGAACGACAGGGCTCCGAACTCTGGAAACACCATATATTTT.

Only a few counts were recorded for this clone. The chain uses TRBV9 and TRBJ1-6; perhaps TRBD1 as D (5 bases). Looked up from germline, CDR1 is SGDLS and CDR2 is YYNGEE. The ends were cut back, 0 bases at V and 1 base at J, with 5 bases in the middle. The CDR3 length is 15 residues. This CDR3 is CASSVEGSYNSPLHF. CDR3 DNA: TGTGCCAGCAGCGTAGAGGGGTCCTATAATTCACCCCTCCACTTT.

This chain joins TRBV19 and TRBJ1-1; no clear D. Germline values: CDR1 LNHDA, CDR2 SQIVND (reference sequence). This CDR3 comprises 14 residues. The DNA of the CDR3 is TGTGCATCCAGTGGGCCGGCTCAAAACACTGAAGCTTTCTTT. This translates into CASSGPAQNTEAFF.

This rearrangement joins TRBV28 to TRBJ1-5, with a weak D call TRBD1 (6 bases). The V gene lost 6 bases and the J gene lost 4 bases, with 22 bases spanning the gap. The CDR3 runs to 17 residues. Germline CDR1 is MDHEN and CDR2 is SYDVKM. The CDR3 sequence: CASRHTGIGGPNQPQHF. In DNA, the CDR3 is TGTGCCAGCAGACACACAGGGATTGGGGGTCCAAATCAGCCCCAGCATTTT.

This sequence joins TRBV28 and TRBJ1-4, with D possibly TRBD1 on 5 matching bases. The CDR3 has 16 amino acids. V lost 5 bases and J lost 6, with 19 bases in between. Germline CDR1 reads MDHEN; CDR2 reads SYDVKM. CDR3 nucleotide sequence: TGTGCCAGCAGTGGTCTTTTGTCGAGGGACTATGAAAAACTGTTTTTT. Protein sequence: CASSGLLSRDYEKLFF.

This chain joins TRBV7-3 and TRBJ2-7, with TRBD2 matching 9 bases. Germline assignment: CDR1 SGHTA and CDR2 FQGTGA. V shed 5 bases and J 2 bases; nucleotides not matched to a gene: 13. The CDR3 is 17 residues long. CDR3 sequence: CASSRVGSERGAYEQYF. CDR3 sequence (DNA): TGTGCCAGCAGCCGGGTCGGAAGTGAGCGGGGGGCCTACGAGCAGTACTTC. The complete variable domain, with remaining parts taken from reference TRBV7-3 and TRBJ2-7, reads GAGVSQTPSNKVTEKGKYVELRCDPISGHTALYWYRQSLGQGPEFLIYFQGTGAADDSGLPNDRFFAVRPEGSVSTLKIQRTERGDSAVYLCASSRVGSERGAYEQYFGPGTRLTVT.

The chain recombines TRBV29-1 with TRBJ1-1; no definite D call. Trimming cost V 7 bases and J 3 bases, with 18 bases left between them. This CDR3 is built from 14 residues. Germline V gives CDR1 SQVTM, CDR2 ANQGSEA. The DNA for the CDR3 is TGCAGCGCATCCGTAGGAGGATTCGACACTGAAGCTTTCTTT. It is translated as CSASVGGFDTEAFF.

The chain joins TRBV14 to TRBJ1-6, with 8 bases matching TRBD1. The ends lost 0 bases at V and 13 bases at J; junction bases unmatched: 11. Germline assignment: CDR1 SGHDN and CDR2 FVKESK. The CDR3 totals 16 residues. CDR3 protein: CASSQDFGGQGLPLHF. DNA for the CDR3: TGTGCCAGCAGCCAAGATTTCGGCGGACAGGGTCTCCCCCTCCACTTT.

This clone was detected only a few times. The genes are TRBV20-1 and TRBJ1-1, with no clear D. Per germline, CDR1 DFQATT and CDR2 SNEGSKA (reference sequence). CDR3 length: 14 amino acids. Trimming pared 3 bases from V and 7 bases from J, leaving 18 bases between. CDR3 coding DNA: TGCAGTGCTAGTGACCCGAGATCCAAAAATGAAGCTTTCTTT. It translates to CSASDPRSKNEAFF.

This sequence joins TRBV28 and TRBJ1-3; a possible D gene is TRBD1 (6 bases). V lost 4 bases and J 4 bases, leaving 17 bases between the germline ends. The CDR3 sequence is 16 residues long. Germline V gene data show CDR1 as MDHEN and CDR2 as SYDVKM. The CDR3 protein is CASSSDPGAKGNTIYF. The DNA of the CDR3 is TGTGCCAGCAGTTCTGACCCAGGGGCCAAAGGAAACACCATATATTTT.

This sequence joins TRBV5-6 and TRBJ1-5; D is unclear. There are 14 residues in the CDR3. Germline V gives CDR1 SGHDT, CDR2 YYEEEE. V gave up 5 bases and J gave up 0 bases, with 9 bases separating them. CDR3 in DNA: TGTGCCAGCAGTCGCGGAAGTAGCAATCAGCCCCAGCATTTT. Translating it yields CASSRGSSNQPQHF.

The rearrangement uses TRBV11-2 and TRBJ1-1; D might be TRBD1 (6 bases). Germline assignment: CDR1 SGHAT and CDR2 FQNNGV. The length of the CDR3 is 17 residues. V dropped 4 bases and J dropped 2 bases, with 20 bases sitting between them. CDR3: CASSSGRGRGRNTEAFF. The CDR3 nucleotides are TGTGCCAGCAGCTCGGGCAGGGGCCGAGGTAGAAACACTGAAGCTTTCTTT.

This chain uses TRBV5-4 with TRBJ2-7; D remains unclear. Trimming left V 4 bases short and J 2 bases short, with 10 bases between. The CDR3 sequence is 13 residues long. Germline V CDR1 and CDR2: SGHNT, YYREEE (reference sequence). CDR3 sequence (DNA): TGTGCCAGCAGCATGGAGAACACCTACGAGCAGTACTTC. Protein sequence: CASSMENTYEQYF.

This sequence joins TRBV4-1 and TRBJ2-7; unclear D gene. Germline V lookup: CDR1 MGHRA, CDR2 YSYEKL. Trimming left V 0 bases short and J 0 bases short, with 12 bases between. This CDR3 is built from 16 residues. CDR3 in DNA: TGCGCCAGCAGCCAAGATCCCACAGTCGTCTCCTACGAGCAGTACTTC. The encoded protein is CASSQDPTVVSYEQYF.

The chain couples TRBV29-1 to TRBJ1-1; maybe TRBD1 (5 bases). In germline, CDR1 is SQVTM, CDR2 ANQGSEA. V lost 5 bases and J 1 base, leaving 11 bases between the germline ends. The CDR3 runs to 13 residues. DNA for the CDR3: TGCAGCGTTAAACAGGCCGGGAACACTGAAGCTTTCTTT. Translated: CSVKQAGNTEAFF.

J is TRBJ2-3 and V is TRBV7-5; no check of the table's D call, TRBD2, against the DNA was made. TRBV7-5 is a listed pseudogene. The CDR3 is made up of 18 amino acids. The CDR3: CARSSPGLAGDLTDTQYF. Here the CDR3 DNA reads TGTGCCAGAAGCTCTCCGGGACTAGCGGGGGACCTCACAGATACGCAGTATTTT.